Listed below are T cell receptor beta chains from one sample, sequenced in a study of cytomegalovirus exposure and HLA in healthy donors. Clones were read by immunoSEQ multiplex PCR, and TCRdb kept only the in-frame ones, dropping some. In the table there are approximately 61,000 clones, roughly 68% of which are singletons. Sequencing was done on a sample of PBMCs. Receptors were obtained from a woman between 45 and 65 years old in good health and CMV-seronegative. Both conserved end residues are part of each CDR3. D genes are given only for firm matches. Clone size is stated in some rows and not others, as once, few, many or a class when expanded.

j_call: TRBJ1-4
d_call: .
v_call: TRBV7-9
clone_size: .
cdr3_aa: CASSFLGGRGANEKLFF
cdr3_nt: TGTGCCAGCAGCTTTCTGGGAGGACGAGGGGCTAATGAAAAACTGTTTTTT

j_call: TRBJ1-4
d_call: .
v_call: TRBV28
clone_size: .
cdr3_aa: CASSLGAGTFATNEKLFF
cdr3_nt: TGTGCCAGCAGTTTGGGTGCAGGGACATTCGCAACTAATGAAAAACTGTTTTTT

j_call: TRBJ2-3
d_call: TRBD1
v_call: TRBV29-1
clone_size: .
cdr3_aa: CSVGGGTGFGTDTQYF
cdr3_nt: TGCAGCGTTGGTGGGGGGACAGGGTTCGGCACAGATACGCAGTATTTT

j_call: TRBJ2-5
d_call: .
v_call: TRBV9
clone_size: once
cdr3_aa: CASSVEGQQETQYF
cdr3_nt: TGTGCCAGCAGCGTAGAGGGGCAACAAGAGACCCAGTACTTC

j_call: TRBJ2-1
d_call: .
v_call: TRBV6-4
clone_size: .
cdr3_aa: CASSDSAGGYSGQFF
cdr3_nt: TGTGCCAGCAGTGACTCAGCGGGCGGATACTCGGGGCAGTTCTTC

j_call: TRBJ1-6
d_call: .
v_call: TRBV15
clone_size: .
cdr3_aa: CATSREETELHF
cdr3_nt: TGTGCCACCAGCAGAGAGGAGACAGAACTCCACTTT

j_call: TRBJ1-2
d_call: .
v_call: TRBV5-1
clone_size: .
cdr3_aa: CASSSTGYYGYTF
cdr3_nt: TGCGCCAGCAGCTCGACAGGATACTATGGCTACACCTTC

j_call: TRBJ2-1
d_call: TRBD2
v_call: TRBV4-1
clone_size: .
cdr3_aa: CASSQAILRLAGAYNEQFF
cdr3_nt: TGCGCCAGCAGCCAAGCAATCTTACGACTAGCGGGAGCCTACAATGAGCAGTTCTTC

j_call: TRBJ2-3
d_call: .
v_call: TRBV7-9
clone_size: .
cdr3_aa: CASSWAATDTQYF
cdr3_nt: TGTGCCAGCAGTTGGGCAGCCACAGATACGCAGTATTTT

j_call: TRBJ1-2
d_call: .
v_call: TRBV28
clone_size: .
cdr3_aa: CASTWGNYGYTF
cdr3_nt: TGTGCCAGCACGTGGGGCAACTATGGCTACACCTTC

j_call: TRBJ2-2
d_call: .
v_call: TRBV5-1
clone_size: few
cdr3_aa: CASSLWQGSTGELFF
cdr3_nt: TGCGCCAGCAGCTTGTGGCAGGGGAGCACCGGGGAGCTGTTTTTT

j_call: TRBJ1-2
d_call: TRBD1
v_call: TRBV7-3
clone_size: .
cdr3_aa: CASSPTGQGDYGYTF
cdr3_nt: TGTGCCAGCAGCCCTACGGGACAGGGAGACTATGGCTACACCTTC

j_call: TRBJ2-7
d_call: TRBD2
v_call: TRBV9
clone_size: .
cdr3_aa: CASSVGLADSYEQYF
cdr3_nt: TGTGCCAGCAGCGTAGGGCTAGCGGACTCCTACGAGCAGTACTTC

j_call: TRBJ2-1
d_call: TRBD2
v_call: TRBV4-3
clone_size: .
cdr3_aa: CASSQSAGAYNEQFF
cdr3_nt: TGCGCCAGCAGCCAATCAGCGGGAGCCTACAATGAGCAGTTCTTC

j_call: TRBJ2-2
d_call: .
v_call: TRBV6-5
clone_size: .
cdr3_aa: CASSYYINPNTGELFF
cdr3_nt: TGTGCCAGCAGTTACTACATAAACCCGAACACCGGGGAGCTGTTTTTT

j_call: TRBJ1-1
d_call: TRBD1
v_call: TRBV2
clone_size: .
cdr3_aa: CASSDRVPGTEAFF
cdr3_nt: TGTGCCAGCAGCGACAGGGTACCGGGCACTGAAGCTTTCTTT

j_call: TRBJ1-4
d_call: TRBD1
v_call: TRBV5-1
clone_size: .
cdr3_aa: CASSLEGAGEKLFF
cdr3_nt: TGCGCCAGCAGCTTGGAGGGGGCGGGTGAAAAACTGTTTTTT

j_call: TRBJ1-2
d_call: TRBD1
v_call: TRBV30
clone_size: .
cdr3_aa: CAWSAPGQGTYGYTF
cdr3_nt: TGTGCCTGGAGTGCCCCGGGACAGGGAACATATGGCTACACCTTC

j_call: TRBJ1-4
d_call: .
v_call: TRBV6-5
clone_size: .
cdr3_aa: CASSPGSAGWEKLFF
cdr3_nt: TGTGCCAGCAGTCCCGGTTCTGCGGGTTGGGAAAAACTGTTTTTT

j_call: TRBJ1-2
d_call: .
v_call: TRBV28
clone_size: .
cdr3_aa: CASRPPVGGDYGYTF
cdr3_nt: TGTGCCAGCAGACCCCCCGTTGGGGGCGACTATGGCTACACCTTC

j_call: TRBJ1-1
d_call: .
v_call: TRBV27
clone_size: few
cdr3_aa: CASSLLPKGVTEAFF
cdr3_nt: TGTGCCAGCAGTTTACTCCCGAAGGGGGTCACTGAAGCTTTCTTT

j_call: TRBJ2-7
d_call: .
v_call: TRBV5-6
clone_size: .
cdr3_aa: CASSLGVGSYEQYF
cdr3_nt: TGTGCCAGCAGCCTCGGGGTAGGCTCCTACGAGCAGTACTTC

j_call: TRBJ2-1
d_call: .
v_call: TRBV7-9
clone_size: .
cdr3_aa: CASSLGRIDEQFF
cdr3_nt: TGTGCCAGCAGCTTGGGCAGGATCGATGAGCAGTTCTTC

j_call: TRBJ2-5
d_call: .
v_call: TRBV6-6
clone_size: once
cdr3_aa: CASSKTGLPYQETQYF
cdr3_nt: TGTGCCAGCAGTAAAACGGGACTTCCGTACCAAGAGACCCAGTACTTC

j_call: TRBJ1-5
d_call: .
v_call: TRBV19
clone_size: many
cdr3_aa: CASSGGLDQPQHF
cdr3_nt: TGTGCCAGTAGTGGGGGGTTAGATCAGCCCCAGCATTTT

j_call: TRBJ1-2
d_call: .
v_call: TRBV7-2
clone_size: few
cdr3_aa: CASSLGGGGHGYTF
cdr3_nt: TGTGCCAGCAGCTTAGGGGGGGGCGGACATGGCTACACCTTC

j_call: TRBJ2-7
d_call: .
v_call: TRBV7-2
clone_size: .
cdr3_aa: CASSLAAATYEQYF
cdr3_nt: TGTGCCAGCAGCTTAGCCGCGGCTACCTACGAGCAGTACTTC